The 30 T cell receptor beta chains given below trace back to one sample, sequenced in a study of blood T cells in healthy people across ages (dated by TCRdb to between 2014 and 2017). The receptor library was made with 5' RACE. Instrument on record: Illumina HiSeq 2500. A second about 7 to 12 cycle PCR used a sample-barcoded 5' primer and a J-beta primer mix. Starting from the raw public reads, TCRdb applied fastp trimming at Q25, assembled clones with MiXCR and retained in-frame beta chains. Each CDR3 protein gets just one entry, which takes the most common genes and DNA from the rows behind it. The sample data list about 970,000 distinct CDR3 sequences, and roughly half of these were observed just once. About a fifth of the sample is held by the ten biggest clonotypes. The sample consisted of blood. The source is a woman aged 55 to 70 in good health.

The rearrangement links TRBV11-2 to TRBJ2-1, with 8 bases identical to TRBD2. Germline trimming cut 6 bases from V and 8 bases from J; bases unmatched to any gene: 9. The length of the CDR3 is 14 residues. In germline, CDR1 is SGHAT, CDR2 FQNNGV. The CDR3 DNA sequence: TGTGCCAGCAGAGGGACTAGAATAGGCGATGAGCAGTTCTTC. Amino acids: CASRGTRIGDEQFF.

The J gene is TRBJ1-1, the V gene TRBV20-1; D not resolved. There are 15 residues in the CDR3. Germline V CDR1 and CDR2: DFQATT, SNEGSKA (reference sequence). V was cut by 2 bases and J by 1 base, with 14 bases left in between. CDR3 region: CSARKANGKNTEAFF. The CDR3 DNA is TGCAGTGCTAGAAAGGCCAACGGGAAGAACACTGAAGCTTTCTTT.

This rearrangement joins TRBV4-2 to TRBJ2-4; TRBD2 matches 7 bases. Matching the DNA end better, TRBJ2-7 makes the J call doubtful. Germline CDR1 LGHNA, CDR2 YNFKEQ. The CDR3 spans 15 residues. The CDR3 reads CASSQVGLVDYEQYF. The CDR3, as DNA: TGTGCCAGCAGCCAAGTTGGACTAGTAGATTACGAGCAGTACTTC.

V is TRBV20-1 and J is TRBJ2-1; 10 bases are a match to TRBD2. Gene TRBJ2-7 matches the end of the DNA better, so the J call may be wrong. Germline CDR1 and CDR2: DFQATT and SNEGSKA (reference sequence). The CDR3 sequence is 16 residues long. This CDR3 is CSARLDSGRANNEQYF. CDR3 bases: TGCAGTGCTAGATTGGACAGCGGGAGGGCCAACAATGAGCAGTACTTC.

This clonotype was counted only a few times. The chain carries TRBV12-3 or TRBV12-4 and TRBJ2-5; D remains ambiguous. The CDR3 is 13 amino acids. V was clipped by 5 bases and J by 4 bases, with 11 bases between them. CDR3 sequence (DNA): TGTGCCAGCAGTGCGCACGGTCGAGAGACCCAGTACTTC. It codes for CASSAHGRETQYF.

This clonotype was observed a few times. The DNA for the CDR3 is TGTGCCAGCACCTGGGGCCCATGGGGCTACACCTTC. Protein sequence: CASTWGPWGYTF. The V call is TRBV19, the J call TRBJ1-2; D possibly corresponds to TRBD1 (5 bases). Germline CDR1 reads LNHDA; CDR2 reads SQIVND (reference sequence). The CDR3 contains 12 residues. V lost 9 bases and J 8 bases, leaving 16 bases between the germline ends.

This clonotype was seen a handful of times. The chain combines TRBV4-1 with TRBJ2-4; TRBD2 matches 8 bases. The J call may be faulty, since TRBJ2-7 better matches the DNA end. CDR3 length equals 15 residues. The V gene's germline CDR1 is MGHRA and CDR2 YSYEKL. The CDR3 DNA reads TGCGCCAGCAGCCACCTCCCGGGACTAGACTCCGAGCAGTACTTC. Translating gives CASSHLPGLDSEQYF.

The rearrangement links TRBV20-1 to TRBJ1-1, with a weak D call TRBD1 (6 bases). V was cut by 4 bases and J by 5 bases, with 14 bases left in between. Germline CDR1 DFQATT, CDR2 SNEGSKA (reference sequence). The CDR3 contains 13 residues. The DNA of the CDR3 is TGCAGTGCTAAATTAACAGGGCGGACTGAAGCTTTCTTT. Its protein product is CSAKLTGRTEAFF.

In nucleotides, the CDR3 is TGTGCCAGCAGCCAAGATTGGAGCTTTGGGAGTCTCATCTACGAGCAGTACTTC. Protein: CASSQDWSFGSLIYEQYF. V gene TRBV4-2 combines with J gene TRBJ2-7; D may be TRBD2 (5 bases). CDR1 is LGHNA and CDR2 is YNFKEQ in the germline V gene. V lost 0 bases, J lost 3 bases, and 21 bases lay in between. This CDR3 is built from 18 residues.

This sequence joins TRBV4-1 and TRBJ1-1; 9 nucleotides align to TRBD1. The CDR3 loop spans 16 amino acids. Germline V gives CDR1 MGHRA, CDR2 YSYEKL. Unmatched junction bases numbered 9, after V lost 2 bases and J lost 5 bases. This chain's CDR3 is CASSQLTGGGGTEAFF. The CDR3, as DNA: TGCGCCAGCAGCCAACTTACAGGGGGCGGCGGGACTGAAGCTTTCTTT.

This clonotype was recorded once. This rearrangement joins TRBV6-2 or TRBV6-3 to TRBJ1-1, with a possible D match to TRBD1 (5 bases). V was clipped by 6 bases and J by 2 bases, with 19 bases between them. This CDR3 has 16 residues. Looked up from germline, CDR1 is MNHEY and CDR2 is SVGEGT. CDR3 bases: TGTGCCAGCAGGGATGAGGTGGTAGGGACCAACACTGAAGCTTTCTTT. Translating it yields CASRDEVVGTNTEAFF.

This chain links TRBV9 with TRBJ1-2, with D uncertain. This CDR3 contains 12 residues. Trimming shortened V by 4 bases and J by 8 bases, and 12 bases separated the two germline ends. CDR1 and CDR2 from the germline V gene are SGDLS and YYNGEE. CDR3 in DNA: TGTGCCAGCAGCTTAACGACTCAGGGCTACACCTTC. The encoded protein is CASSLTTQGYTF. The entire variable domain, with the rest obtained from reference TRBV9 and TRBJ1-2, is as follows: DSGVTQTPKHLITATGQRVTLRCSPRSGDLSVYWYQQSLDQGLQFLIQYYNGEERAKGNILERFSAQQFPDLHSELNLSSLELGDSALYFCASSLTTQGYTFGSGTRLTVV.

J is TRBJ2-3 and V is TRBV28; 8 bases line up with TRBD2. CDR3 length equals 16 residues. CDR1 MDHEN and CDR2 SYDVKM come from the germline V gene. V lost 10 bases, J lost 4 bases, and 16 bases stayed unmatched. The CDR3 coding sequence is TGTGCCATCGAGCGGGAGTGGGGAGGGTCGGCAGATACGCAGTATTTT. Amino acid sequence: CAIEREWGGSADTQYF.

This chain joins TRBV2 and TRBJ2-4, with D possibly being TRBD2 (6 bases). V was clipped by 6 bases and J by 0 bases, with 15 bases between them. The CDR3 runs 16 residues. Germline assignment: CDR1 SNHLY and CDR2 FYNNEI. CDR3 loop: CASRPSPGLAKNIQYF. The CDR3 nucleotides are TGTGCCAGCAGACCCTCTCCGGGACTAGCCAAAAACATTCAGTACTTC.

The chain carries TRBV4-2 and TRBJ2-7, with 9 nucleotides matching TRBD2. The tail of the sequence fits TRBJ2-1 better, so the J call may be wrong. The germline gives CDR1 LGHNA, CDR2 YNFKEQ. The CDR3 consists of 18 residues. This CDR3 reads CASSQSPKVGGRAPEQFF. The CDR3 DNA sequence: TGTGCCAGCAGCCAATCTCCAAAAGTCGGCGGGAGGGCCCCTGAGCAGTTCTTC.

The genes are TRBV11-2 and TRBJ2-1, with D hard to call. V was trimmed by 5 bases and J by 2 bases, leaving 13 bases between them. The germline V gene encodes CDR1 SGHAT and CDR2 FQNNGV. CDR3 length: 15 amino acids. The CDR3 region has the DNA TGTGCCAGCAGCCCCCGGTACGGAACCTACAATGAGCAGTTCTTC. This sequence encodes CASSPRYGTYNEQFF. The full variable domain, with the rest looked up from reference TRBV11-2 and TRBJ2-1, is EAGVAQSPRYKIIEKRQSVAFWCNPISGHATLYWYQQILGQGPKLLIQFQNNGVVDDSQLPKDRFSAERLKGVDSTLKIQPAKLEDSAVYLCASSPRYGTYNEQFFGPGTRLTVL.

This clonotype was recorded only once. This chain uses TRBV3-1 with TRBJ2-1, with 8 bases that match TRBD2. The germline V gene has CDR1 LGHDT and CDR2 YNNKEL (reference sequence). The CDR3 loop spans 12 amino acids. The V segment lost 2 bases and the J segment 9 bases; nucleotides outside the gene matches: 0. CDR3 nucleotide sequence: TGTGCCAGCAGCCAAACTAGCGGTGAGCAGTTCTTC. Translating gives CASSQTSGEQFF.

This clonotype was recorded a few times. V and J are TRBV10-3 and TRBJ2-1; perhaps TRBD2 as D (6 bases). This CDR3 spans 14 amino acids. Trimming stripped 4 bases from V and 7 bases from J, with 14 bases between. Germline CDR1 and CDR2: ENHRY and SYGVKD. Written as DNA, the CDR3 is TGTGCCATCAGTGGGACTATTCTTAGTAATGAGCAGTTCTTC. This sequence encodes CAISGTILSNEQFF.

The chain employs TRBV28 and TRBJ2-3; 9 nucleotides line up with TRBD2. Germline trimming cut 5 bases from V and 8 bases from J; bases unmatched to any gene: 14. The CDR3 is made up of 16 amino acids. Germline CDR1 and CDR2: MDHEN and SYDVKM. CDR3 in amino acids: CASSPISGRAFGTQYF. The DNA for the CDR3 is TGTGCCAGCAGTCCTATTAGCGGGAGAGCTTTCGGTACGCAGTATTTT. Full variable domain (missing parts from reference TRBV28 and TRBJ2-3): DVKVTQSSRYLVKRTGEKVFLECVQDMDHENMFWYRQDPGLGLRLIYFSYDVKMKEKGDIPEGYSVSREKKERFSLILESASTNQTSMYLCASSPISGRAFGTQYFGPGTRLTVL.

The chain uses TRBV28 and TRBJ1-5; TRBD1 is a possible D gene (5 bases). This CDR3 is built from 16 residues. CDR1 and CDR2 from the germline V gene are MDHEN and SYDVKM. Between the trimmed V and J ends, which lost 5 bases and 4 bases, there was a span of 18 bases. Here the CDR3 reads CASSAQGKGANQPQHF. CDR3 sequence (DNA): TGTGCCAGCAGTGCTCAGGGAAAGGGAGCAAATCAGCCCCAGCATTTT.

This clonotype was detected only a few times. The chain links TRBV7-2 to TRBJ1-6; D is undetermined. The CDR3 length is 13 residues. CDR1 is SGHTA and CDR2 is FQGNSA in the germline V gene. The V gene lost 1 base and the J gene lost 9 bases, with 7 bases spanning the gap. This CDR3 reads CASSLVRGSPLHF. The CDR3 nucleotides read TGTGCCAGCAGCTTAGTTCGCGGTTCACCCCTCCACTTT. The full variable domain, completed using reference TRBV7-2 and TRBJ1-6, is GAGVSQSPSNKVTEKGKDVELRCDPISGHTALYWYRQSLGQGLEFLIYFQGNSAPDKSGLPSDRFSAERTGGSVSTLTIQRTQQEDSAVYLCASSLVRGSPLHFGNGTRLTVT.

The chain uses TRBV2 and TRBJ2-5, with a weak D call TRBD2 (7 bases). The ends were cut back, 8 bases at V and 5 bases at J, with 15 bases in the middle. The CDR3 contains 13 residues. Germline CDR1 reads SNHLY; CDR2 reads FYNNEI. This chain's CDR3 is CASGAGEGETQYF. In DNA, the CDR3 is TGTGCCAGCGGCGCAGGGGAGGGCGAGACCCAGTACTTC. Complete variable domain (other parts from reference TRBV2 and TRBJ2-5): EPEVTQTPSHQVTQMGQEVILRCVPISNHLYFYWYRQILGQKVEFLVSFYNNEISEKSEIFDDQFSVERPDGSNFTLKIRSTKLEDSAMYFCASGAGEGETQYFGPGTRLLVL.

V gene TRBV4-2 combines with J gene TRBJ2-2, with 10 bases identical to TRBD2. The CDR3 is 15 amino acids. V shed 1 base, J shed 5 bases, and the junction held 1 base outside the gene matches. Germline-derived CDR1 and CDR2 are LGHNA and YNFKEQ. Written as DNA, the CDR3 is TGTGCCAGCAGCCAAGTTAGCGGGGGGACCGGGGAGCTGTTTTTT. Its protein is CASSQVSGGTGELFF.

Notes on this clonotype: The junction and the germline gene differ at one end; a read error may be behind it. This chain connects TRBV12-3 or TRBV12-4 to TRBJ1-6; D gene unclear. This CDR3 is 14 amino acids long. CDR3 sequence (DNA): TGTGCCAGCAGCCCGGACCGGGCGGGTTCACCCCCCCACTTT. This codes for CASSPDRAGSPPHF.

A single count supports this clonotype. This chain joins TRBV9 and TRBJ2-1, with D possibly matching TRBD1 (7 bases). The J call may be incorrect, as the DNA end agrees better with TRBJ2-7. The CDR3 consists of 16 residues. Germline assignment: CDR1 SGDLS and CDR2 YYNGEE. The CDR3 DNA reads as TGTGCCAGCAGCGTAGCAGGGGGGAGGTCCTACAATGAGCAGTACTTC. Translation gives CASSVAGGRSYNEQYF.

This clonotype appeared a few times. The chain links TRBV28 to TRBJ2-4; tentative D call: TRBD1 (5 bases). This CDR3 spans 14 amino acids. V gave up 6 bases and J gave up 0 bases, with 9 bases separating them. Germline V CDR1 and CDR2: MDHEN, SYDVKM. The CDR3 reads CASSRRGAKNIQYF. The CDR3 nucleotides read TGTGCCAGCAGCCGTAGGGGAGCCAAAAACATTCAGTACTTC.

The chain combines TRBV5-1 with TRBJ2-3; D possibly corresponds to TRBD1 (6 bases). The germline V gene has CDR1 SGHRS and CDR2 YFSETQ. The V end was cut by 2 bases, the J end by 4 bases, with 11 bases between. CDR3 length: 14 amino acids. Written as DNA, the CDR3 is TGCGCCAGCAGCTTCCCGGGACATGCAGATACGCAGTATTTT. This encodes CASSFPGHADTQYF. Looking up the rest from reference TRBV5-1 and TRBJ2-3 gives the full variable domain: KAGVTQTPRYLIKTRGQQVTLSCSPISGHRSVSWYQQTPGQGLQFLFEYFSETQRNKGNFPGRFSGRQFSNSRSEMNVSTLELGDSALYLCASSFPGHADTQYFGPGTRLTVL.

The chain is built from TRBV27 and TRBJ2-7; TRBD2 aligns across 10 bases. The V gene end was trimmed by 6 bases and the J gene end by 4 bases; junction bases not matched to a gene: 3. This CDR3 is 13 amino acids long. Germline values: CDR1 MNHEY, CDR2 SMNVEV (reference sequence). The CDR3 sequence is CASRLTSGYEQYF. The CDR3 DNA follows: TGTGCCAGCAGGCTGACTAGCGGGTACGAGCAGTACTTC.

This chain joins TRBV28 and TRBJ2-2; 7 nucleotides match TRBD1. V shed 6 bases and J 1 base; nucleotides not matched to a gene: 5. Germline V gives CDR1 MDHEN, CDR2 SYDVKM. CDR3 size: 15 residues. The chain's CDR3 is CASRLQGWNTGELFF. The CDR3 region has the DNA TGTGCCAGCAGGCTACAGGGGTGGAACACCGGGGAGCTGTTTTTT.

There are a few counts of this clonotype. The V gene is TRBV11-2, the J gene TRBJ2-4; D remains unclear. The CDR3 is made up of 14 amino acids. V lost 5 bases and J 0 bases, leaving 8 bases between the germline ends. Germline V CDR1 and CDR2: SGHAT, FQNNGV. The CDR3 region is CASSPVLAKNIQYF. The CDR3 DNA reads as TGTGCCAGCAGCCCAGTCCTAGCCAAAAACATTCAGTACTTC. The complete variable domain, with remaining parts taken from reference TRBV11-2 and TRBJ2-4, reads EAGVAQSPRYKIIEKRQSVAFWCNPISGHATLYWYQQILGQGPKLLIQFQNNGVVDDSQLPKDRFSAERLKGVDSTLKIQPAKLEDSAVYLCASSPVLAKNIQYFGAGTRLSVL.